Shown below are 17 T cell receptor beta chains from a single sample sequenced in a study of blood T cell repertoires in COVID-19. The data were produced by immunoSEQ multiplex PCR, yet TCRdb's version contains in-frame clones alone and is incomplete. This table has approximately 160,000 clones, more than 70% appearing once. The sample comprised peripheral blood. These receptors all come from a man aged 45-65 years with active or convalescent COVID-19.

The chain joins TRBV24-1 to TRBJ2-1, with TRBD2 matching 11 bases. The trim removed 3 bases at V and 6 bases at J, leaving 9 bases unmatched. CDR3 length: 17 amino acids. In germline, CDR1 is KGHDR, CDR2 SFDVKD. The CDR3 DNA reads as TGTGCCACCAGTGATCGGACTAGCGGGCCGGCTCGCAATGAGCAGTTCTTC. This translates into CATSDRTSGPARNEQFF.

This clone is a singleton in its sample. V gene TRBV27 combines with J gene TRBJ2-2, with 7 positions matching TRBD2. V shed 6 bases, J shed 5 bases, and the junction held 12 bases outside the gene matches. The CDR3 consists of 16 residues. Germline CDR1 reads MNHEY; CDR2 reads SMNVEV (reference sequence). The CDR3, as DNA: TGTGCCAGCAGCCGGCTTCTCGCGGGAGTAACCGGGGAGCTGTTTTTT. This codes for CASSRLLAGVTGELFF.

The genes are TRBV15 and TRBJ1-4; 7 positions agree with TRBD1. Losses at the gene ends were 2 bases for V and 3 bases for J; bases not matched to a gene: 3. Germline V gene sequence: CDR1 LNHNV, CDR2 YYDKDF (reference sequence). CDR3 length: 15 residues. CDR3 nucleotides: TGTGCCACCAGCAGAATGACAGGGTCTAATGAAAAACTGTTTTTT. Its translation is CATSRMTGSNEKLFF.

CDR3 sequence (DNA): TGCGCCAGCAGCCAATCGTCCGGCCGCAGGGTGCAAACTGAAGCTTTCTTT. Translation gives CASSQSSGRRVQTEAFF. V is TRBV4-3 and J is TRBJ1-1; weak D call: TRBD1 (5 bases). The V end was cut by 2 bases, the J end by 5 bases, with 21 bases between. The length of the CDR3 is 17 residues. Germline V gene data show CDR1 as LGHNA and CDR2 as YSLEER.

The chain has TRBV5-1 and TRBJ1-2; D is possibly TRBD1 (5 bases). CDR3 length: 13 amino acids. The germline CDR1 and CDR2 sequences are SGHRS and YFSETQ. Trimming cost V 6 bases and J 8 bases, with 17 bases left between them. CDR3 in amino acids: CASTVGEDVGYTF. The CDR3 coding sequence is TGCGCCAGCACTGTAGGGGAAGATGTAGGCTACACCTTC.

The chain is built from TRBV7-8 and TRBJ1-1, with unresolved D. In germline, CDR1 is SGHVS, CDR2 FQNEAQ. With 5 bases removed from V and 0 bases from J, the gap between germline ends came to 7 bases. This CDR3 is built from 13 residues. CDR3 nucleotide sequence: TGTGCCAGCAGCGGCGGTATGAACACTGAAGCTTTCTTT. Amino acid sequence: CASSGGMNTEAFF.

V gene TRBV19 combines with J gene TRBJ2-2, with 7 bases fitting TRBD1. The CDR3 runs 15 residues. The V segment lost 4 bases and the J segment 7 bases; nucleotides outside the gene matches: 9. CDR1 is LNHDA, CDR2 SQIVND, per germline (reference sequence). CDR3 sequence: CASSTDRVSIGELFF. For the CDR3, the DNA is TGTGCCAGTAGTACAGACAGGGTATCTATCGGGGAGCTGTTTTTT.

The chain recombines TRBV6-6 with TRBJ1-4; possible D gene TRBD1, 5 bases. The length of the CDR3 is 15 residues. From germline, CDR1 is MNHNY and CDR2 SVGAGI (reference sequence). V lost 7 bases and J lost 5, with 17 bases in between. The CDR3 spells CASNPRATVNEKLFF. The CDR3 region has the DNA TGTGCCAGCAATCCCCGAGCGACAGTAAATGAAAAACTGTTTTTT.

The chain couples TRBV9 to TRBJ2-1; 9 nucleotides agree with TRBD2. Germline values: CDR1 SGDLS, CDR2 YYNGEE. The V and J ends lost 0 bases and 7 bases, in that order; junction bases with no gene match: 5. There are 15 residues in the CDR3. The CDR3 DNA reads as TGTGCCAGCAGCGTAGCTAGCGGGGAACCAAATGAGCAGTTCTTC. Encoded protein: CASSVASGEPNEQFF.

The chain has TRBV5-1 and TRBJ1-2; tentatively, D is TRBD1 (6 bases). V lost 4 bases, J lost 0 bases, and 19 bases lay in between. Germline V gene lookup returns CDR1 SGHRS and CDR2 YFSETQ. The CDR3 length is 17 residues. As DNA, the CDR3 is TGCGCCAGCAGCCCGGACAGAAAGGAGTCCGCTAACTATGGCTACACCTTC. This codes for CASSPDRKESANYGYTF.

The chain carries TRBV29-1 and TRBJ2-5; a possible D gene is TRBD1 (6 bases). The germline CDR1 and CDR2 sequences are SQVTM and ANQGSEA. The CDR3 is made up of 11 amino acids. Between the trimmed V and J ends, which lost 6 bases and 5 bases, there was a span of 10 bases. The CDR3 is CSVRRGETQYF. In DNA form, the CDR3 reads TGCAGCGTAAGAAGGGGGGAGACCCAGTACTTC.

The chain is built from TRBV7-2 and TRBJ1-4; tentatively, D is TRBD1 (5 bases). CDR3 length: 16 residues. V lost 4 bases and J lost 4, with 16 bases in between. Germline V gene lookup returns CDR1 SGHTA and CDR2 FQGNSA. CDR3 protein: CASSSAAQVINEKLFF. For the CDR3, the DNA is TGTGCCAGCAGCTCTGCTGCACAGGTTATTAATGAAAAACTGTTTTTT.

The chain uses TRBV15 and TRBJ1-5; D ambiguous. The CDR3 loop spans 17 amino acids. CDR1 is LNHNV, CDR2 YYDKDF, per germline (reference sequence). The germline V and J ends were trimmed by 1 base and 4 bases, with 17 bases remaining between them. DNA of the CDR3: TGTGCCACCAGCAGAGGGAAAACCCTAGGTATTAATCAGCCCCAGCATTTT. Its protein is CATSRGKTLGINQPQHF.

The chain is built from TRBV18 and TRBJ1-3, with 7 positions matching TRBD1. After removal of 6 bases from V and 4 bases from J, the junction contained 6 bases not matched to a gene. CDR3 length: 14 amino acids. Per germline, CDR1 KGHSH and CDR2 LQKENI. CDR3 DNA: TGTGCCAGCTCCCTGGGACAGAAGGGAAACACCATATATTTT. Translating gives CASSLGQKGNTIYF.

CDR3 bases: TGTGCCAGCAGCTTAAATAGGGACAGCCTGAACACCGGGGAGCTGTTTTTT. It specifies CASSLNRDSLNTGELFF. V and J are TRBV7-3 and TRBJ2-2; 7 bases fit TRBD1. The trim removed 1 base at V and 1 base at J, leaving 6 bases unmatched. Germline V gives CDR1 SGHTA, CDR2 FQGTGA. The CDR3 length is 17 residues.

CDR3 amino acids: CASSVDETAGGYYEQYF. CDR3 DNA: TGTGCCAGCAGCGTAGATGAAACGGCGGGAGGATACTACGAGCAGTACTTC. V usage is TRBV9 and J usage is TRBJ2-7, with TRBD2 identical over 8 bases. Germline V gene lookup returns CDR1 SGDLS and CDR2 YYNGEE. The CDR3 runs to 17 residues. V was clipped by 0 bases and J by 3 bases; unmatched bases: 11.

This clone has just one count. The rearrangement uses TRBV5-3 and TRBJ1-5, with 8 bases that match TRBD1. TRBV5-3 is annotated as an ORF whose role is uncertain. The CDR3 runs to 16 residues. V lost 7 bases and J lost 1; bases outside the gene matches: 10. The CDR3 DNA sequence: TGTGCCAGAGAGGCAGGGGGCACGGGAAGCAATCAGCCCCAGCATTTT. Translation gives CAREAGGTGSNQPQHF.